The present entry profiles one TCR beta chain with its context. The record originates from a study of blood T cell repertoires in COVID-19. Background on the study: The study drew acute and convalescent COVID-19 samples from the United States, Italy and Spain. T cells, B-cell-depleted T cells, or PBMCs provided the cDNA or gDNA that served as material.

Original methodology: Researchers report that nucleated cell counts were estimated from reference gene primer amplification. Assay used: immunoSEQ multiplex PCR; TCRdb lists only in-frame clones, some missing. That table supplies the V and J calls and clone size; D and trimming were determined from the DNA. In the table there are around 190,000 clones, approximately 90% of which are singletons. The CDR3 consists of 13 residues. The V gene lost 3 bases and the J gene lost 4 bases, with 7 bases spanning the gap. Germline assignment: CDR1 SGHAT and CDR2 FQNNGV. Sequenced sample: peripheral blood. This receptor was obtained from a man aged 25 to 40 with acute or convalescent COVID-19. The chain joins TRBV11-2 to TRBJ1-5; tentatively, D is TRBD1 (5 bases). The DNA for the CDR3 is TGTGCCAGCAGCTTGTCAGGGAATCAGCCCCAGCATTTT. Protein product: CASSLSGNQPQHF.